The following is a TCR beta chain sequence with its context. Antigen unknown. This specimen belongs to a study of shared clonotypes between healthy human individuals. Study context: Samples came from two female and a few male donors aged 18 to 49. Regarding the study as a whole: Naive subsets tended to show greater estimated richness than memory subsets.

Produced via immunoSEQ multiplex PCR; TCRdb's table is partial and in-frame only. Here the sample spans 2 million to 2.5 million clones, 90% to 96% being singletons. Donors, healthy HIV-negative adults, lacked recent acute infections or vaccinations. The V gene's germline CDR1 is MNHEY and CDR2 SMNVEV (reference sequence). Trimming took 7 bases from V and 6 from J, leaving 20 bases between them. CDR3 size: 15 residues. The V call is TRBV27, the J call TRBJ2-3; D may correspond to TRBD1 or TRBD2 (5 bases each). The clonotype was recovered from a man in his late teens or twenties in good health. The material sequenced was naive CD4+ T cells sorted from blood. Subset here: CD45RA+ positively selected. The CDR3 is CASKGYYLGEDTQYF. The DNA of the CDR3 is TGTGCCAGCAAAGGCTACTACTTAGGGGAGGATACGCAGTATTTT.